The next 7 T cell receptor beta chains were all read from a single sample in a study of yellow fever vaccine responses in identical twins. Via MiXCR, TCRdb re-called the RT-PCR reads, giving one row per CDR3 protein. The sample shows around 5,000 distinct CDR3 sequences, 86% of them seen only once. This sample comprised T cells from blood (PBMCs), unsorted or a sorted subset (not recorded which), obtained before or after yellow fever vaccination (not recorded which). The receptors were gathered from a woman under 30 who received the yellow fever vaccine.

The chain joins TRBV4-1 to TRBJ1-1, with a possible D match to TRBD1 (6 bases). V dropped 4 bases and J dropped 1 base, with 10 bases sitting between them. CDR1 and CDR2 (germline): MGHRA, YSYEKL. This CDR3 is 14 amino acids long. CDR3 coding DNA: TGCGCCAGCAGCCTTTCGACAGGGAACACTGAAGCTTTCTTT. Amino acid sequence: CASSLSTGNTEAFF.

The rearrangement joins TRBV2 to TRBJ2-3, with D possibly TRBD2 on 5 matching bases. The CDR3 loop spans 15 amino acids. The germline gives CDR1 SNHLY, CDR2 FYNNEI. Trimming shortened V by 3 bases and J by 3 bases, and 13 bases separated the two germline ends. The CDR3 bases are TGTGCCAGCAGTGATCTGGGGAGTGGTACAGATACGCAGTATTTT. It specifies CASSDLGSGTDTQYF.

V gene TRBV6-2 or TRBV6-3 combines with J gene TRBJ2-2, with D perhaps TRBD1 or TRBD2 (5 bases each). V lost 2 bases and J lost 5, with 15 bases in between. In germline, CDR1 is MNHEY, CDR2 SVGEGT. The CDR3 runs 16 residues. CDR3 amino acids: CASSYPRGQGTGELFF. The CDR3 DNA follows: TGTGCCAGCAGTTACCCTCGGGGTCAGGGAACCGGGGAGCTGTTTTTT.

The chain links TRBV10-1 to TRBJ1-2, with a possible D match to TRBD1 (5 bases). Trimming shortened V by 6 bases and J by 4 bases, and 15 bases separated the two germline ends. This CDR3 is 14 amino acids long. From germline, CDR1 is WNHNN and CDR2 SYGVQD (reference sequence). This chain's CDR3 is CASSPGFLGYGYTF. The DNA of the CDR3 is TGCGCCAGCAGCCCAGGGTTTTTGGGCTATGGCTACACCTTC.

This rearrangement joins TRBV20-1 to TRBJ2-1; 8 bases fit TRBD1. The CDR3 has 15 amino acids. Looked up from germline, CDR1 is DFQATT and CDR2 is SNEGSKA (reference sequence). Losses at the gene ends were 0 bases for V and 4 bases for J; bases not matched to a gene: 5. CDR3 region: CSARDPGTGYNEQFF. In DNA form, the CDR3 reads TGCAGTGCTAGAGACCCCGGGACAGGTTACAATGAGCAGTTCTTC.

V is TRBV7-3 and J is TRBJ2-7, with a tentative D call TRBD1 (6 bases). The germline V gene has CDR1 SGHTA and CDR2 FQGTGA. Between the trimmed V and J ends, which lost 5 bases and 0 bases, there was a span of 11 bases. The CDR3 extends over 14 amino acids. The CDR3 DNA sequence: TGTGCCAGCAGCCCGGACAGTTTCTCCTACGAGCAGTACTTC. Protein sequence: CASSPDSFSYEQYF.

The chain links TRBV29-1 to TRBJ2-7, with D maybe TRBD1 (5 bases). Germline CDR1 is SQVTM and CDR2 is ANQGSEA. Trimming removed 7 bases from V and 0 bases from J, with 13 bases in between. This CDR3 contains 13 residues. In DNA, the CDR3 is TGCAGCGCTGACAGTGATACCTCCTACGAGCAGTACTTC. The encoded protein is CSADSDTSYEQYF.